This T cell receptor (beta chain) was recovered during a study of shared clonotypes between healthy human individuals. The method was immunoSEQ multiplex PCR; TCRdb's version includes in-frame clones alone and lacks a portion of them. The data hold approximately 2,300,000 clones, with roughly 92% observed a single time. CDR3 length: 17 residues. Germline CDR1 reads SGHVS; CDR2 reads FNYEAQ. Trimming cost V 1 base and J 7 bases; bases outside gene matches: 12. This sequence joins TRBV7-6 and TRBJ2-2; 7 nucleotides line up with TRBD1. Input material: naive CD4+ T cells from PBMCs. Subset: CD45RA+ positively selected. The receptor comes from a man aged 18 to 35 in good health. Some clones in this sample may be carry-over from other donors' samples. The CDR3 reads CASSLVPPRGIGGELFF. CDR3 in DNA: TGTGCCAGCAGCTTAGTCCCCCCCAGGGGGATAGGCGGGGAGCTGTTTTTT.